These 27 T cell receptor beta chains were sequenced from one sample in a study of blood T cell repertoires in COVID-19. Profiling relied on immunoSEQ multiplex PCR, and the TCRdb table lists in-frame clones only, not all of them. Here the sample spans about 310,000 clones, 70% to 90% being singletons. Material: PBMCs or T cells enriched from blood (not recorded which). These receptors were taken from a man aged 30-40 years who had recovered from COVID-19.

The chain couples TRBV10-3 to TRBJ1-5; 7 bases are a match to TRBD1. The CDR3 has 18 amino acids. Germline values: CDR1 ENHRY, CDR2 SYGVKD. V shed 4 bases, J shed 2 bases, and the junction held 14 bases outside the gene matches. The DNA of the CDR3 is TGTGCCATCAGTGGACGAAGTACTACAGGGGCCGGCAATCAGCCCCAGCATTTT. Its translation is CAISGRSTTGAGNQPQHF.

The chain has TRBV6-1 and TRBJ2-7; tentative D call: TRBD2 (6 bases). Deletions cut 3 bases from V and 0 bases from J, with 18 bases between. Germline CDR1 and CDR2: MNHNS and SASEGT. The CDR3 sequence is 17 residues long. CDR3 protein: CASSEGVADPYSYEQYF. The CDR3 DNA follows: TGTGCCAGCAGTGAGGGAGTAGCGGATCCTTACTCCTACGAGCAGTACTTC.

V and J are TRBV6-1 and TRBJ1-2; D is unclear. CDR3 size: 14 residues. The V end lost 3 bases, the J end lost 2 bases, and 10 bases lay between the germline ends. Germline values: CDR1 MNHNS, CDR2 SASEGT. The CDR3 DNA reads TGTGCCAGCAGTGACCAGATTTCCAACTATGGCTACACCTTC. It encodes CASSDQISNYGYTF.

The chain employs TRBV2 and TRBJ1-2, with 7 bases matching TRBD1. The V and J ends lost 7 bases and 4 bases, in that order; junction bases with no gene match: 9. The CDR3 has 14 residues. Germline CDR1 and CDR2: SNHLY and FYNNEI. The DNA for the CDR3 is TGTGCCAGCACCCCTGGACAGGTTCTCTATGGCTACACCTTC. It codes for CASTPGQVLYGYTF.

V is TRBV27 and J is TRBJ1-6, with D perhaps matching TRBD1 (6 bases). Germline lookup yields CDR1 MNHEY and CDR2 SMNVEV (reference sequence). The CDR3 has 17 amino acids. V was trimmed by 0 bases and J by 9 bases, leaving 18 bases between them. The CDR3 spells CASSLSVPSGAGSPLHF. The CDR3 nucleotides read TGTGCCAGCAGTTTATCCGTGCCCTCAGGGGCGGGTTCACCCCTCCACTTT.

CDR3 DNA: TGTGCCAGCAGCGAGACACTCGAGGCTTTCTTT. Translated: CASSETLEAFF. V and J are TRBV7-9 and TRBJ1-1; D call uncertain. This CDR3 is built from 11 residues. V lost 5 bases and J lost 11, with 12 bases in between. Germline-derived CDR1 and CDR2 are SEHNR and FQNEAQ (reference sequence).

In this sample, this clone turned up once. The CDR3 nucleotides read TGTGCCATCAGTGGGGTACAGGGCGCCTACGAGCAGTACTTC. This gives the protein CAISGVQGAYEQYF. The chain recombines TRBV10-3 with TRBJ2-7; perhaps TRBD1 as D (6 bases). This CDR3 region has 14 residues. Germline V CDR1 and CDR2: ENHRY, SYGVKD. V dropped 4 bases and J dropped 2 bases, with 12 bases sitting between them.

The gene calls are TRBV4-2 and TRBJ1-6, with D perhaps matching TRBD1 (5 bases). Trimming stripped 3 bases from V and 7 bases from J, with 10 bases between. Looked up from germline, CDR1 is LGHNA and CDR2 is YNFKEQ. CDR3 size: 14 residues. CDR3 loop: CASSQNNRNSPLHF. CDR3 DNA: TGTGCCAGCAGCCAGAATAACAGGAATTCACCCCTCCACTTT.

The V and J genes are TRBV4-2 and TRBJ2-3; 11 bases map to TRBD2. Looked up from germline, CDR1 is LGHNA and CDR2 is YNFKEQ. The CDR3 runs to 16 residues. The ends lost 2 bases at V and 5 bases at J; junction bases unmatched: 6. The CDR3 nucleotides read TGTGCCAGCAGCCAACATAGCGGGGGGGCCAAAGATACGCAGTATTTT. Residues: CASSQHSGGAKDTQYF.

This chain links TRBV19 with TRBJ1-5, with 8 bases aligning to TRBD1. Germline loops: CDR1 LNHDA, CDR2 SQIVND (reference sequence). The CDR3 runs 15 residues. J lost 7 bases, V lost 3 bases, and 8 bases had no gene match. CDR3 nucleotides: TGTGCCAGTAGTATGATCAGGGACAGGACACAGCCCCAGCATTTT. Protein sequence: CASSMIRDRTQPQHF.

V and J are TRBV5-1 and TRBJ1-1, with no clear D. Germline-derived CDR1 and CDR2 are SGHRS and YFSETQ. V was trimmed by 3 bases and J by 1 base, leaving 13 bases between them. This CDR3 has 15 residues. The CDR3 sequence is CASSSRSGRNTEAFF. The DNA for the CDR3 is TGCGCCAGCAGCTCGCGGAGCGGGAGGAACACTGAAGCTTTCTTT. Supplemented by reference TRBV5-1 and TRBJ1-1, the full variable domain reads KAGVTQTPRYLIKTRGQQVTLSCSPISGHRSVSWYQQTPGQGLQFLFEYFSETQRNKGNFPGRFSGRQFSNSRSEMNVSTLELGDSALYLCASSSRSGRNTEAFFGQGTRLTVV.

The V and J genes are TRBV9 and TRBJ1-2; possibly TRBD1 for D (5 bases). Germline CDR1 SGDLS, CDR2 YYNGEE. The CDR3 has 15 residues. Trimming left V 1 base short and J 8 bases short, with 18 bases between. CDR3 loop: CASSVNQGAWLGYTF. The DNA for the CDR3 is TGTGCCAGCAGCGTAAACCAGGGTGCCTGGCTGGGCTACACCTTC.

The gene calls are TRBV7-8 and TRBJ1-1; no reliable D call. The V gene lost 6 bases and the J gene lost 0 bases, with 8 bases spanning the gap. The V gene's germline CDR1 is SGHVS and CDR2 FQNEAQ. The CDR3 is 13 residues long. CDR3 sequence: CASSPDMNTEAFF. As DNA, the CDR3 is TGTGCCAGCAGTCCTGACATGAACACTGAAGCTTTCTTT.

The chain has TRBV12-3 or TRBV12-4 and TRBJ2-3; D is uncertain. The germline V and J ends were trimmed by 3 bases and 5 bases, with 6 bases remaining between them. This CDR3 has 12 residues. The CDR3 bases are TGTGCCAGCAGTTTCCATCAAGATACGCAGTATTTT. This encodes CASSFHQDTQYF.

This chain uses TRBV9 with TRBJ2-3; TRBD1 agrees at 7 bases. Unmatched junction bases numbered 4, after V lost 5 bases and J lost 1 base. The CDR3 runs 14 residues. Germline V gene lookup returns CDR1 SGDLS and CDR2 YYNGEE. In nucleotides, the CDR3 is TGTGCCAGCAGTCGGGACAGCGGCACAGATACGCAGTATTTT. Residues: CASSRDSGTDTQYF. The full variable domain, rest sourced from reference TRBV9 and TRBJ2-3, is DSGVTQTPKHLITATGQRVTLRCSPRSGDLSVYWYQQSLDQGLQFLIQYYNGEERAKGNILERFSAQQFPDLHSELNLSSLELGDSALYFCASSRDSGTDTQYFGPGTRLTVL.

The V call is TRBV6-2 or TRBV6-3, the J call TRBJ2-7; weak D call: TRBD2 (7 bases). This CDR3 is 14 amino acids long. V shed 3 bases and J shed 5 bases, with 14 bases lying between them. In germline, CDR1 is MNHEY, CDR2 SVGEGT. CDR3 residues: CASSYNRGAHEQYF. In DNA form, the CDR3 reads TGTGCCAGCAGTTATAACCGGGGGGCACACGAGCAGTACTTC.

The CDR3 DNA sequence: TGTGCCAGCAGTTACGCCGGGGTCTACAATGAGCAGTTCTTC. As protein: CASSYAGVYNEQFF. The rearrangement links TRBV6-5 to TRBJ2-1, with a possible D match to TRBD2 (5 bases). There are 14 residues in the CDR3. V was trimmed by 2 bases and J by 3 bases, leaving 8 bases between them. Germline CDR1 reads MNHEY; CDR2 reads SVGAGI.

The V gene is TRBV10-3, the J gene TRBJ1-1; D gene ambiguous. CDR3 size: 14 residues. The V gene's germline CDR1 is ENHRY and CDR2 SYGVKD. Trimming pared 0 bases from V and 5 bases from J, leaving 10 bases between. CDR3 nucleotide sequence: TGTGCCATCAGTGAGTCCGCAGGATCGACTGAAGCTTTCTTT. Protein sequence: CAISESAGSTEAFF.

This chain uses TRBV29-1 with TRBJ1-2; D perhaps matches TRBD1 (5 bases). Trimming removed 7 bases at V and 3 bases at J, with 12 bases between. The CDR3 loop spans 12 amino acids. CDR1 and CDR2 (germline): SQVTM, ANQGSEA. The CDR3 DNA reads as TGCAGCGCGATCTCAGGGTACTATGGCTACACCTTC. This gives the protein CSAISGYYGYTF.

The chain carries TRBV3-1 (or the pseudogene TRBV3-2) and TRBJ1-4; 8 bases line up with TRBD1. J gave up 0 bases and V 4 bases, and 7 bases lay outside the gene matches. CDR3 size: 17 residues. The V gene's germline CDR1 is LGHDT and CDR2 YNNKEL (reference sequence). In nucleotides, the CDR3 is TGTGCCAGCAGCCCAGCAGGGACAGGCACAACTAATGAAAAACTGTTTTTT. Protein product: CASSPAGTGTTNEKLFF.

The CDR3 DNA reads as TGTGCCATCAGTCCACTAGCGGGGGGGAGCACAGATACGCAGTATTTT. Amino acids: CAISPLAGGSTDTQYF. The J gene is TRBJ2-3, the V gene TRBV10-3, with 13 nucleotides matching TRBD2. Germline CDR1 ENHRY, CDR2 SYGVKD. The V gene end was trimmed by 5 bases and the J gene end by 0 bases; junction bases not matched to a gene: 2. The CDR3 spans 16 residues.

V is TRBV4-1 and J is TRBJ2-3, with 10 bases lining up with TRBD1. Germline V CDR1 and CDR2: MGHRA, YSYEKL. The CDR3 sequence is 15 residues long. Trimming took 5 bases from V and 6 from J; bases not matched to a gene: 8. This CDR3 reads CASSVRDRGGDTQYF. The CDR3 DNA follows: TGCGCCAGCAGCGTCCGGGACAGGGGAGGGGATACGCAGTATTTT.

This sequence joins TRBV27 and TRBJ1-2; the D gene is possibly TRBD1 (6 bases). Germline values: CDR1 MNHEY, CDR2 SMNVEV (reference sequence). The length of the CDR3 is 14 residues. V lost 6 bases and J 4 bases, leaving 15 bases between the germline ends. The chain's CDR3 is CASSPEGGPYGYTF. The CDR3 nucleotides read TGTGCCAGCAGCCCCGAGGGGGGGCCCTATGGCTACACCTTC.

The chain has TRBV30 and TRBJ2-7, with TRBD2 as a possible D gene (5 bases). CDR1 and CDR2 (germline): GTSNPN, SVGIG (reference sequence). V shed 0 bases and J shed 6 bases, with 12 bases lying between them. The length of the CDR3 is 13 residues. The CDR3 nucleotides read TGTGCCTGGAGTGTATTCGGGGATGGCGAGCAGTACTTC. This codes for CAWSVFGDGEQYF.

This clone was counted once. V usage is TRBV4-2 and J usage is TRBJ2-7; D remains ambiguous. Between the trimmed V and J ends, which lost 1 base and 3 bases, there was a span of 13 bases. This CDR3 is built from 15 residues. The germline V gene encodes CDR1 LGHNA and CDR2 YNFKEQ. The CDR3 region is CASSQVSEVNYEQYF. The CDR3 DNA reads TGTGCCAGCAGCCAAGTCTCAGAGGTTAACTACGAGCAGTACTTC.

The V call is TRBV7-9, the J call TRBJ1-1, with D uncertain. Germline CDR1 is SEHNR and CDR2 is FQNEAQ (reference sequence). Trimming left V 3 bases short and J 1 base short, with 9 bases between. The CDR3 covers 14 residues. The CDR3 region is CASSFGGGNTEAFF. CDR3 sequence (DNA): TGTGCCAGCAGCTTCGGTGGAGGGAACACTGAAGCTTTCTTT. The complete variable domain, with remaining parts taken from reference TRBV7-9 and TRBJ1-1, reads DTGVSQNPRHKITKRGQNVTFRCDPISEHNRLYWYRQTLGQGPEFLTYFQNEAQLEKSRLLSDRFSAERPKGSFSTLEIQRTEQGDSAMYLCASSFGGGNTEAFFGQGTRLTVV.

This chain joins TRBV5-4 and TRBJ1-2; 7 bases map to TRBD1. The germline V gene has CDR1 SGHNT and CDR2 YYREEE (reference sequence). The CDR3 extends over 15 amino acids. J gave up 7 bases and V 4 bases, and 13 bases lay outside the gene matches. CDR3 nucleotides: TGTGCCAGCAGCATAGCGACAGGGTTTAGGGCTGGCTACACCTTC. Protein sequence: CASSIATGFRAGYTF.